Listed below are T cell receptor beta chains from one sample, sequenced in a study of glioma-infiltrating T cells after dendritic cell vaccination. Assay: immunoSEQ multiplex PCR; the TCRdb copy retains only in-frame clones and omits some. The repertoire holds around 90,000 clones, with 70% to 80% as singletons. Source: blood, taken before dendritic cell vaccination. Source of these receptors: a human donor with glioblastoma. The conserved cysteine and the conserved F or W are not part of the CDR3 here. Each record gives: J gene, V gene, CDR3 protein.

TRBJ1-1 TRBV18 ASSPPGNTEAF
TRBJ2-4 TRBV10-2 ASSSKNIQY
TRBJ1-5 TRBV6-1 ASSGRTTKFSNQPQH
TRBJ2-3 TRBV9 ASSAGQGSTDTQY
TRBJ1-2 TRBV5-1 ASSSGQPPDGYT
TRBJ2-7 TRBV5-6 ASSLGRGPDEQY
TRBJ2-1 TRBV10-2 ASSPSGRAYNEQF
TRBJ2-2 TRBV5-1 ASSWGQGETGELF
TRBJ2-1 TRBV25-1 ASSGGLHNEQF
TRBJ2-3 TRBV9 ASSVSRGGSSSTDTQY
TRBJ1-3 TRBV18 ASSSSPGQGLTNTIY
TRBJ2-3 TRBV5-4 ASSLALAGPDTDTQY
TRBJ2-1 TRBV5-6 ASSKNGGGYNEQF